These 5 T cell receptor beta chains share one sample of origin, sequenced in a study of T-cell memory formation after mild COVID-19. MiXCR was run by TCRdb on the 5' RACE reads, yielding one entry per CDR3 protein. This table holds roughly 600,000 distinct CDR3 sequences, 15% to 20% found once. Sequencing was done on a sample of PBMCs or a T cell subset sorted from them (not recorded which). Receptors originate from an adult woman who had mild COVID-19 (a few samples of this study predate the infection). Cell type and time point are not known.

This clonotype was detected a few times. The rearrangement uses TRBV9 and TRBJ1-2; the D gene is possibly TRBD1 (6 bases). The germline gives CDR1 SGDLS, CDR2 YYNGEE. V lost 4 bases and J lost 1, with 14 bases in between. The CDR3 runs to 15 residues. CDR3 loop: CASSLRPGVNYGYTF. The CDR3 nucleotides are TGTGCCAGCAGCCTTAGGCCAGGGGTTAACTATGGCTACACCTTC. Full variable domain (missing parts from reference TRBV9 and TRBJ1-2): DSGVTQTPKHLITATGQRVTLRCSPRSGDLSVYWYQQSLDQGLQFLIQYYNGEERAKGNILERFSAQQFPDLHSELNLSSLELGDSALYFCASSLRPGVNYGYTFGSGTRLTVV.

The chain employs TRBV7-6 and TRBJ1-2; the D gene is possibly TRBD1 (5 bases). Germline assignment: CDR1 SGHVS and CDR2 FNYEAQ. V shed 5 bases and J shed 4 bases, with 11 bases lying between them. The CDR3 is made up of 13 amino acids. CDR3 coding DNA: TGTGCCAGCAGCCTGGGACCTGGCTATGGCTACACCTTC. Amino acid sequence: CASSLGPGYGYTF. Using reference TRBV7-6 and TRBJ1-2 for the parts outside the CDR3, the full variable domain is GAGVSQSPRYKVTKRGQDVALRCDPISGHVSLYWYRQALGQGPEFLTYFNYEAQQDKSGLPNDRFSAERPEGSISTLTIQRTEQRDSAMYRCASSLGPGYGYTFGSGTRLTVV.

This clonotype occurred a few times. This chain uses TRBV5-5 with TRBJ2-5; possibly TRBD1 or TRBD2 for D (5 bases each). V lost 2 bases and J lost 4, with 12 bases in between. The CDR3 runs 14 residues. Germline CDR1 reads SGHKS; CDR2 reads YYEKEE (reference sequence). This chain's CDR3 is CASSFKVGVETQYF. DNA for the CDR3: TGTGCCAGCAGCTTCAAGGTGGGGGTAGAGACCCAGTACTTC.

This clonotype was picked up a small number of times. The rearrangement uses TRBV20-1 and TRBJ1-1, with D maybe TRBD1 (6 bases). This CDR3 region has 15 residues. V dropped 0 bases and J dropped 1 base, with 12 bases sitting between them. Germline-derived CDR1 and CDR2 are DFQATT and SNEGSKA (reference sequence). CDR3 sequence: CSARDLGGWNTEAFF. The CDR3 nucleotides are TGCAGTGCTAGAGATCTTGGGGGCTGGAACACTGAAGCTTTCTTT.

The chain joins TRBV6-2 or TRBV6-3 to TRBJ2-5; unclear D gene. There are 14 residues in the CDR3. CDR1 is MNHEY and CDR2 is SVGEGT in the germline V gene. V gave up 0 bases and J gave up 1 base, with 6 bases separating them. CDR3 in DNA: TGTGCCAGCAGTTACTCGATTCCCCAAGAGACCCAGTACTTC. It encodes CASSYSIPQETQYF.